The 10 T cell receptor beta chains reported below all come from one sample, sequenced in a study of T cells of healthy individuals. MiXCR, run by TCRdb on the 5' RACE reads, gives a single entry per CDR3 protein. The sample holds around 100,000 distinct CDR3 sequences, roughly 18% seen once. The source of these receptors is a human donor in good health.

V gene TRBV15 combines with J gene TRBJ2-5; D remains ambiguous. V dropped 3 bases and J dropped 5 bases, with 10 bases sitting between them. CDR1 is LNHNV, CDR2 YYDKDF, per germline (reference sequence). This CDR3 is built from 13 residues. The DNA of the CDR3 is TGTGCCACCAGCAGTCGGTATGGCGAGACCCAGTACTTC. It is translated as CATSSRYGETQYF.

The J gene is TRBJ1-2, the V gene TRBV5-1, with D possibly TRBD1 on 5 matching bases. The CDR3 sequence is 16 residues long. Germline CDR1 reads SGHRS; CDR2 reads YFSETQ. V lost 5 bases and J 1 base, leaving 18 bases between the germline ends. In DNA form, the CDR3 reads TGCGCCAGCAGGAGAATTACGGAGGGACGTAACTATGGCTACACCTTC. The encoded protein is CASRRITEGRNYGYTF. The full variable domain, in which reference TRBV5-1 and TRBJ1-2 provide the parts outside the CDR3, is KAGVTQTPRYLIKTRGQQVTLSCSPISGHRSVSWYQQTPGQGLQFLFEYFSETQRNKGNFPGRFSGRQFSNSRSEMNVSTLELGDSALYLCASRRITEGRNYGYTFGSGTRLTVV.

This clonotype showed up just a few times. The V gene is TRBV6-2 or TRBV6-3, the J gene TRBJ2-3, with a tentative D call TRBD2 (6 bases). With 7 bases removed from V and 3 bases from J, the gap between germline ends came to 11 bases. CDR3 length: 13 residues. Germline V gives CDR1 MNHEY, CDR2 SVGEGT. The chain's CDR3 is CASNPGTTDTQYF. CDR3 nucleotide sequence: TGTGCCAGCAATCCCGGGACTACAGATACGCAGTATTTT.

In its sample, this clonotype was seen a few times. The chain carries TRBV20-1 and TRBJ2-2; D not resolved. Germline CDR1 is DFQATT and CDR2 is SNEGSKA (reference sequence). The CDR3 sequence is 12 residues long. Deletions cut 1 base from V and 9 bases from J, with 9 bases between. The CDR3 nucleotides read TGCAGTGCTAGAGCCCCGGCAAGGGAGCTGTTTTTT. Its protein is CSARAPARELFF.

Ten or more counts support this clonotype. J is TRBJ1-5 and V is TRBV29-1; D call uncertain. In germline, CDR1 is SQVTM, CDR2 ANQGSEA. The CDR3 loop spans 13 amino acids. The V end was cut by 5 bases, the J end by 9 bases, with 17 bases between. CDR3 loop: CSVRKEDLGPQHF. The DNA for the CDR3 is TGCAGCGTTCGCAAAGAGGACCTCGGGCCCCAGCATTTT.

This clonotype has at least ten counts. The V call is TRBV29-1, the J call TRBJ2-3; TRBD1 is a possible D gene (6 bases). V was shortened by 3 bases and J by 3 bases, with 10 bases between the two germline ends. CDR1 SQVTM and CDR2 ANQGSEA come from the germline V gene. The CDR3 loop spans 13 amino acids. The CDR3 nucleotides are TGCAGCGTTGAGTTAAGGGGGACAGATACGCAGTATTTT. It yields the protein CSVELRGTDTQYF.

In DNA, the CDR3 is TGTGCCAGCATAGGTTCTGTGGAAAACTACAATGAGCAGTTCTTC. It yields the protein CASIGSVENYNEQFF. The chain joins TRBV27 to TRBJ2-1; D is unclear. Per the germline V gene, CDR1 is MNHEY and CDR2 is SMNVEV (reference sequence). The germline V and J ends were trimmed by 7 bases and 3 bases, with 16 bases remaining between them. The CDR3 spans 15 residues.

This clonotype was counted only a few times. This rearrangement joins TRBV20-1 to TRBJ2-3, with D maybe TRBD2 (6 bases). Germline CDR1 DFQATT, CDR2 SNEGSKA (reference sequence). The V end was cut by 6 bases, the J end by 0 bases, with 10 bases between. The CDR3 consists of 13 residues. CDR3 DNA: TGCAGTGCAGCGGGCCCTAGCACAGATACGCAGTATTTT. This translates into CSAAGPSTDTQYF.

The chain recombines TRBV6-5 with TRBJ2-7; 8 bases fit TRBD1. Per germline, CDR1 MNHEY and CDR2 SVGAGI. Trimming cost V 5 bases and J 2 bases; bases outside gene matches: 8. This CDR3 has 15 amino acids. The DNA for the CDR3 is TGTGCCAGCAGTAACGTCGTACAGGGGGCCTACGAGCAGTACTTC. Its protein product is CASSNVVQGAYEQYF.

This CDR3 is CAISVLAGESNEQYF. The CDR3 DNA sequence: TGTGCCATCAGTGTCCTAGCGGGGGAATCTAACGAGCAGTACTTC. V and J are TRBV10-3 and TRBJ2-7; 10 nucleotides line up with TRBD2. Per germline, CDR1 ENHRY and CDR2 SYGVKD. The CDR3 loop spans 15 amino acids. V shed 4 bases and J 5 bases; nucleotides not matched to a gene: 8.